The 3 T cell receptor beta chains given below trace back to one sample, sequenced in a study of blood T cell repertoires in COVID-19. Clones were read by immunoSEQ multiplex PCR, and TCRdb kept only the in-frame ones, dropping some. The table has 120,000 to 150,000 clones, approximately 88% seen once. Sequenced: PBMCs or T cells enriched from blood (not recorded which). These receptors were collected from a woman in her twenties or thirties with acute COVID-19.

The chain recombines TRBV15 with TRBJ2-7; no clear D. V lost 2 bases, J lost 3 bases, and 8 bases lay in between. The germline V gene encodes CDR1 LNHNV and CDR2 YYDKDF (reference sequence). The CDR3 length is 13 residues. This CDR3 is CATSRPNSYEQYF. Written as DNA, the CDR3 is TGTGCCACCAGCAGACCGAACAGCTACGAGCAGTACTTC.

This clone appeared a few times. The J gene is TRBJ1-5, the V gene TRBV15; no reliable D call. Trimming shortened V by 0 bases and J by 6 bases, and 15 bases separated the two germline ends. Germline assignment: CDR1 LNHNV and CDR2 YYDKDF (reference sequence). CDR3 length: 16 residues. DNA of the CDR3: TGTGCCACCAGCAGAGATTTTCCCCAGACGGGTCAGCCCCAGCATTTT. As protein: CATSRDFPQTGQPQHF.

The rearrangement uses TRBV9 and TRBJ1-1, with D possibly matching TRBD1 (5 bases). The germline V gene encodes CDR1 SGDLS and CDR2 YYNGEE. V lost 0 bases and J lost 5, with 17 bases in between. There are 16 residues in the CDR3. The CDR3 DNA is TGTGCCAGCAGCGTAGAACCAGCCATGAAGGGGACTGAAGCTTTCTTT. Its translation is CASSVEPAMKGTEAFF.